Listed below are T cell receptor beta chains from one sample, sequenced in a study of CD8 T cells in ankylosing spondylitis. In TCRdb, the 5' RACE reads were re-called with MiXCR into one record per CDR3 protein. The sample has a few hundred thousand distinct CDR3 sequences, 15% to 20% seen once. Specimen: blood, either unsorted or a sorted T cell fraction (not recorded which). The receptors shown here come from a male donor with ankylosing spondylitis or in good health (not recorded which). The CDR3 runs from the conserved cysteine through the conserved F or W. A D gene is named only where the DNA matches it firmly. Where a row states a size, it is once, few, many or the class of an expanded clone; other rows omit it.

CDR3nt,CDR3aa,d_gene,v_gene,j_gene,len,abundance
TGCGCCAGCAGCTTGGCCAACTTTCAGGGCTTAACCTACGAGCAGTACTTC,CASSLANFQGLTYEQYF,NA,TRBV5-1,TRBJ2-7,17,NA
TGCAGCGTTAAGGATAGCGGGAAAATCTACGAGCAGTACTTC,CSVKDSGKIYEQYF,TRBD2,TRBV29-1,TRBJ2-7,14,NA
TGTGCCATCAGTGAAGGGTTGGGTTACACAGATACGCAGTATTTT,CAISEGLGYTDTQYF,NA,TRBV10-3,TRBJ2-3,15,NA
TGCGCCAGCAGCCAAGGAGGACAGGGGGCTAGCACTGAAGCTTTCTTT,CASSQGGQGASTEAFF,TRBD1,TRBV4-1,TRBJ1-1,16,few
TGTGCCAGCAGTTACTCTCCCAGGGAAAGGGACGAGCAGTACTTC,CASSYSPRERDEQYF,NA,TRBV6-2/TRBV6-3,TRBJ2-7,15,NA
TGCGCCAGCAGCCAAGGCGGGCTTTACGAGCAGTACTTC,CASSQGGLYEQYF,NA,TRBV4-1,TRBJ2-7,13,many
TGCAGCGCCGAGACAGGGCACGGCACTGAAGCTTTCTTT,CSAETGHGTEAFF,TRBD1,TRBV29-1,TRBJ1-1,13,many
TGCAGCGCCTGTCCCTCTAGCACAGATACGCAGTATTTT,CSACPSSTDTQYF,NA,TRBV29-1,TRBJ2-3,13,few
TGCAGCGTTGATCCGGGGCAGGGCGTCCAAGAGACCCAGTACTTC,CSVDPGQGVQETQYF,NA,TRBV29-1,TRBJ2-5,15,NA
TGTGCCAGCAGCCAGTCAGCGGGAGGGGGTGGCGAGCAGTACTTC,CASSQSAGGGGEQYF,TRBD2,TRBV4-2,TRBJ2-7,15,few
TGCAGTGCTAGATTATACGAGGGGATTTCCCGGCAGTTCTTC,CSARLYEGISRQFF,NA,TRBV20-1,TRBJ2-1,14,many
TGCGCCAGCAGCCAAGATCCCGGGGATAAGGATACGCAGTATTTT,CASSQDPGDKDTQYF,NA,TRBV4-1,TRBJ2-3,15,NA
TGCAGCGTTGAAGATATCCGGGCCCCGGTCGGAGAGCAGTACTTC,CSVEDIRAPVGEQYF,NA,TRBV29-1,TRBJ2-7,15,few
TGCAGCGTTGTGGGGGGAACTGAAGCTTTCTTT,CSVVGGTEAFF,NA,TRBV29-1,TRBJ1-1,11,many
TGTGCCAGCAGCTTAGAGACGGAGACCCAGTACTTC,CASSLETETQYF,NA,TRBV11-1,TRBJ2-5,12,NA
TGTGCCAGCAGCCAAGAAATCGCGTACGAGCAGTACTTC,CASSQEIAYEQYF,NA,TRBV3-1,TRBJ2-7,13,many
TGTGCCAGCAGCCAAGGGACAGGGGGCTTCGGCTACACCTTC,CASSQGTGGFGYTF,TRBD1,TRBV13,TRBJ1-2,14,NA
TGCAGCGTTGCGGGCGGTGGAAACACCATATATTTT,CSVAGGGNTIYF,NA,TRBV29-1,TRBJ1-3,12,NA